The 3 T cell receptor beta chains presented below share a single source sample, sequenced in a study of Ad26.COV2.S vaccination and SARS-CoV-2 variants. Repertoires were generated with immunoSEQ multiplex PCR, while TCRdb's copy carries only in-frame clones and drops some. The table shows about 450,000 clones, with 89% occurring only once. The treatment is: approximately 18 received Ad26.COV2.S at low or high dose, single or two shots; several received placebo; per-sample allocation not given. Samples analyzed were those drawn on day 63 after the first vaccine or placebo injection. The material sequenced was peripheral blood, taken in a trial of Ad26.COV2.S vaccine versus placebo. These TCRs come from a person aged 18 to 59 who received the Ad26.COV2.S COVID-19 vaccine or a placebo.

The chain joins TRBV5-4 to TRBJ2-5; 9 bases map to TRBD2. Losses at the gene ends were 4 bases for V and 5 bases for J; bases not matched to a gene: 12. CDR3 length equals 16 residues. Germline CDR1 reads SGHNT; CDR2 reads YYREEE (reference sequence). CDR3 residues: CASSPIGGGAGETQYF. CDR3 nucleotides: TGTGCCAGCAGCCCGATCGGCGGGGGGGCAGGGGAGACCCAGTACTTC.

With regard to this clone: The sample carries other DNA sequences with the same CDR3. The rearrangement links TRBV5-1 to TRBJ2-3; perhaps TRBD2 as D (6 bases). CDR1 is SGHRS and CDR2 is YFSETQ in the germline V gene. V shed 2 bases and J shed 1 base, with 8 bases lying between them. This CDR3 is 14 amino acids long. CDR3 bases: TGCGCCAGCAGCTTCTCGGGGGGCACAGATACGCAGTATTTT. Translation: CASSFSGGTDTQYF.

This chain connects TRBV5-1 to TRBJ2-3, with D perhaps TRBD1 (6 bases). Germline CDR1 is SGHRS and CDR2 is YFSETQ. This CDR3 is built from 15 residues. Trimming removed 4 bases from V and 0 bases from J, with 12 bases in between. As DNA, the CDR3 is TGCGCCAGCAGCACAGGGACCATTAGCACAGATACGCAGTATTTT. This translates into CASSTGTISTDTQYF.